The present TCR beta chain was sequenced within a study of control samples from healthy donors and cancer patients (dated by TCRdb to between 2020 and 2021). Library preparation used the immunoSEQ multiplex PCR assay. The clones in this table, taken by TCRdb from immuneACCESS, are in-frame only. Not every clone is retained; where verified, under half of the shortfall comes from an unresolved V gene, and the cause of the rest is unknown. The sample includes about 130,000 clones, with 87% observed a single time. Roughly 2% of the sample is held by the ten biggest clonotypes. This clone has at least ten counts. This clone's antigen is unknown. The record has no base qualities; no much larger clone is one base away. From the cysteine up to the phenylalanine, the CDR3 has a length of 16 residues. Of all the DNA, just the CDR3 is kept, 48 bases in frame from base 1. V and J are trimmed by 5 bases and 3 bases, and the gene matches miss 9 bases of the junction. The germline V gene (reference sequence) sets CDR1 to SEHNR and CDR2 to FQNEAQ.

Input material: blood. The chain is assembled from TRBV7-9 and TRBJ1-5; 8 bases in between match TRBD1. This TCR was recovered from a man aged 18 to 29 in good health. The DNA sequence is TGTGCCAGCAGCCTTGGTTCAGGGGGCCTCAATCAGCCCCAGCATTTT. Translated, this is CASSLGSGGLNQPQHF.